This is a list of T cell receptor beta chains from one sample in a study of T cell repertoires in cytomegalovirus infection. These TCRs are of unknown antigen specificity. One entry per CDR3 protein, called by TCRdb with MiXCR from the reads. The sample contains about 890,000 distinct CDR3 sequences, around 32% of which appear only once. The sequenced sample was cultured CD8+ T cells from PBMCs, obtained from culture after CMV antigen stimulation. These receptors originate from a human donor in good health (CMV status not recorded). Some clones in this sample may be carry-over from other donors' samples. The CDR3 runs from the conserved cysteine through the conserved F or W. The D gene is left open where the match is weak. Clone size is not always given. Where it is, it says once, few, many or a class for expanded clones.

D gene	V gene	J gene	clone size	CDR3 length	CDR3 protein	CDR3 DNA
-	TRBV12-3/TRBV12-4	TRBJ1-2	many	12	CASSFSPYGYTF	TGTGCCAGCAGTTTCTCCCCATATGGCTACACCTTC
-	TRBV7-9	TRBJ1-4	few	16	CASSSVEGPWGEKLFF	TGTGCCAGCAGCTCCGTGGAAGGTCCCTGGGGGGAAAAACTGTTTTTT
-	TRBV7-9	TRBJ1-2	-	15	CASSSSLALDDDYTF	TGTGCCAGCAGCTCTTCACTGGCCCTAGATGATGACTACACCTTC
-	TRBV4-1	TRBJ2-7	-	15	CASSQGQMGHYEQYF	TGCGCCAGCAGCCAAGGCCAAATGGGGCACTACGAGCAGTACTTC
-	TRBV11-2	TRBJ1-1	few	14	CASSTRRPRTEAFF	TGTGCCAGCAGCACCCGACGGCCGCGAACTGAAGCTTTCTTT
-	TRBV29-1	TRBJ1-2	-	14	CSVVSRDFSYGYTF	TGCAGCGTTGTTTCCCGCGACTTCAGCTATGGCTACACCTTC
-	TRBV23-1	TRBJ2-4	-	15	CASSQMFVAKNIQYF	TGCGCCAGCAGTCAAATGTTTGTAGCCAAAAACATTCAGTACTTC
-	TRBV27	TRBJ2-3	-	14	CASIRGSGSDTQYF	TGTGCCAGCATTCGGGGATCCGGCTCAGATACGCAGTATTTT
TRBD2	TRBV29-1	TRBJ2-1	-	11	CSVSGGGEQFF	TGCAGCGTTAGCGGGGGGGGTGAGCAGTTCTTC
-	TRBV7-9	TRBJ2-4	-	14	CASSLELAKNIQYF	TGTGCCAGCAGCTTGGAGCTGGCCAAAAACATTCAGTACTTC
TRBD2	TRBV5-1	TRBJ2-1	-	14	CASSVAGAYTEQFF	TGCGCCAGCAGCGTAGCGGGGGCCTACACTGAGCAGTTCTTC
-	TRBV2	TRBJ1-1	few	15	CAGGGLILMNTEAFF	TGTGCCGGAGGGGGGCTGATTCTCATGAACACTGAAGCTTTCTTT
TRBD2	TRBV7-9	TRBJ2-5	few	16	CASSFTRTSGEETQYF	TGTGCCAGCAGTTTTACCCGGACTAGCGGGGAAGAGACCCAGTACTTC
TRBD2	TRBV24-1	TRBJ2-3	once	16	CATSDLSSGGPYTQYF	TGTGCCACCAGTGATTTGTCTAGCGGGGGGCCCTATACGCAGTATTTT
TRBD2	TRBV5-6	TRBJ2-3	few	17	CASSLGLAGGYTDTQYF	TGTGCCAGCAGCTTGGGACTAGCGGGGGGGTACACAGATACGCAGTATTTT
-	TRBV6-5	TRBJ2-4	-	12	CASEDPKNIQYF	TGTGCCAGTGAGGATCCCAAAAACATTCAGTACTTC
-	TRBV14	TRBJ2-1	few	16	CASSQDFIRGGDEQFF	TGTGCCAGCAGCCAAGATTTTATAAGGGGAGGAGATGAGCAGTTCTTC
-	TRBV7-9	TRBJ1-2	-	14	CASSFPSTGYGYTF	TGTGCCAGCAGCTTCCCCTCTACGGGTTATGGCTACACCTTC
-	TRBV9	TRBJ2-6	-	15	CASSVGWGGANVLTF	TGTGCCAGCAGCGTAGGGTGGGGTGGGGCCAACGTCCTGACTTTC
-	TRBV27	TRBJ1-5	few	14	CATSDGNSNQPQHF	TGTGCCACCTCGGACGGGAATAGCAATCAGCCCCAGCATTTT
TRBD2	TRBV5-8	TRBJ2-1	few	15	CASSLDSGGADEQFF	TGTGCCAGCAGCTTGGATAGCGGGGGGGCCGATGAGCAGTTCTTC
-	TRBV7-9	TRBJ1-1	many	13	CASRSKGETEAFF	TGTGCCAGCAGGTCCAAGGGAGAGACTGAAGCTTTCTTT
-	TRBV7-6	TRBJ2-7	-	14	CASSSQGGAYEQYF	TGTGCCAGCAGCTCTCAGGGAGGCGCCTACGAGCAGTACTTC
TRBD1	TRBV6-5	TRBJ2-3	few	16	CASSYSEGASTDTQYF	TGTGCCAGCAGTTACTCAGAGGGGGCAAGCACAGATACGCAGTATTTT
TRBD1	TRBV29-1	TRBJ2-7	-	14	CSVKGQDLAYEQYF	TGCAGCGTTAAGGGACAGGATCTTGCCTACGAGCAGTACTTC
-	TRBV27	TRBJ2-2	few	17	CASSLNTMYGVTGELFF	TGTGCCAGCAGTTTAAATACAATGTACGGGGTCACCGGGGAGCTGTTTTTT
-	TRBV7-6	TRBJ2-7	many	13	CASSLRGGNEQYF	TGTGCCAGCAGCTTACGTGGAGGGAACGAGCAGTACTTC
TRBD1	TRBV6-6	TRBJ2-7	-	15	CASSWLTGGRDEEYF	TGTGCCAGCAGTTGGTTGACAGGGGGCAGGGACGAGGAGTACTTC
-	TRBV7-3	TRBJ2-1	-	15	CAAVGAGASYNEQFF	TGTGCCGCCGTCGGGGCAGGGGCTAGCTACAATGAGCAGTTCTTC
-	TRBV11-2	TRBJ1-1	few	14	CASSSTDLGLEAFF	TGTGCCAGCAGCTCGACAGACTTGGGCCTTGAAGCTTTCTTT
TRBD2	TRBV7-9	TRBJ2-1	-	16	CASSSGLAGGPLRQFF	TGTGCCAGCAGCTCTGGACTAGCGGGGGGCCCGCTCCGGCAGTTCTTC
-	TRBV12-3/TRBV12-4	TRBJ2-3	many	15	CASSLAGGATDTQYF	TGTGCCAGCAGTTTAGCGGGGGGGGCTACAGATACGCAGTATTTT
TRBD2	TRBV12-3/TRBV12-4	TRBJ2-7	few	15	CASSRGGGPAYEQYF	TGTGCCAGCAGCCGTGGGGGGGGACCCGCCTACGAGCAGTACTTC
-	TRBV2	TRBJ1-5	many	12	CASSVGNQPQHF	TGTGCCAGCAGTGTGGGCAATCAGCCCCAGCATTTT
-	TRBV19	TRBJ2-1	-	19	CASSINGGRRGGINNEQFF	TGTGCCAGTAGTATAAACGGGGGGCGGCGAGGGGGAATCAACAATGAGCAGTTCTTC
-	TRBV7-9	TRBJ1-1	-	15	CASSLLDSGNTEAFF	TGTGCCAGCAGCTTATTGGACAGTGGGAACACTGAAGCTTTCTTT
-	TRBV6-6	TRBJ1-5	-	12	CANPSWGQPQHF	TGTGCCAACCCCAGTTGGGGTCAGCCCCAGCATTTT
-	TRBV10-2	TRBJ1-5	-	15	CASSELRGSNQPQHF	TGCGCCAGCAGTGAGCTAAGGGGGAGCAATCAGCCCCAGCATTTT
-	TRBV6-5	TRBJ2-2	-	15	CASNDRPSNTGELFF	TGTGCCAGCAATGACAGGCCCTCGAACACCGGGGAGCTGTTTTTT
-	TRBV5-1	TRBJ1-6	few	14	CASSLRLGDSPLHF	TGCGCCAGCAGCTTGCGTCTGGGTGATTCACCCCTCCACTTT
-	TRBV12-5	TRBJ2-1	few	11	CASGGKSEQFF	TGTGCTAGTGGTGGGAAGAGTGAGCAGTTCTTC
TRBD1	TRBV4-1	TRBJ2-1	-	15	CASSQEQGAPIEQFF	TGCGCCAGCAGCCAAGAACAGGGGGCGCCCATTGAGCAGTTCTTC
-	TRBV7-9	TRBJ2-7	many	15	CASSFADSQSYEQYF	TGTGCCAGCAGCTTCGCGGACAGTCAATCCTACGAGCAGTACTTC
-	TRBV15	TRBJ2-2	-	17	CATSRDKGVANTGELFF	TGTGCCACCAGCAGAGATAAGGGAGTCGCGAACACCGGGGAGCTGTTTTTT
TRBD2	TRBV12-3/TRBV12-4	TRBJ2-3	-	14	CASTQAGGTDTQYF	TGTGCCAGCACCCAAGCGGGGGGCACAGATACGCAGTATTTT
-	TRBV6-1	TRBJ1-6	few	13	CASSRTIGETLHF	TGTGCCAGCAGTAGGACCATCGGAGAAACCCTCCACTTT
-	TRBV6-8	TRBJ2-3	-	15	CASSYSPDRIDTQYF	TGTGCCAGCAGTTACTCCCCGGATAGGATAGATACGCAGTATTTT
-	TRBV7-6	TRBJ2-1	many	15	CASSSLATSYNEQFF	TGTGCCAGCAGCTCCCTGGCTACGTCCTACAATGAGCAGTTCTTC